This TCR beta chain was identified in a study of T-cell memory formation after mild COVID-19. Study at large: Largely, the TCR clusters proved donor specific. General observations from the study: Chiefly within CM and EM were the contracting CD4+ clones; CD8+ ones were within EMRA.

This CDR3 is built from 15 residues. V was shortened by 5 bases and J by 0 bases, with 15 bases between the two germline ends. Per germline, CDR1 DFQATT and CDR2 SNEGSKA (reference sequence). The sample holds a few counts of this clonotype. Its antigen is unidentified. TCRdb used MiXCR to reprocess the 5' RACE reads, holding one entry per CDR3 protein. The profile shows more than 300,000 distinct CDR3 sequences, 20% to 25% of them singletons. The TCR was taken from a man aged 18 to 29 who had mild COVID-19 (a few samples of this study predate the infection). Cell type and time point are not known. Sequenced: PBMCs or a T cell subset sorted from them (not recorded which). This sequence joins TRBV20-1 and TRBJ2-3; a weak D match, TRBD2 (6 bases). In nucleotides, the CDR3 is TGCAGTGCTGTAACCGGGACTGCTAGCACAGATACGCAGTATTTT. The encoded protein is CSAVTGTASTDTQYF.